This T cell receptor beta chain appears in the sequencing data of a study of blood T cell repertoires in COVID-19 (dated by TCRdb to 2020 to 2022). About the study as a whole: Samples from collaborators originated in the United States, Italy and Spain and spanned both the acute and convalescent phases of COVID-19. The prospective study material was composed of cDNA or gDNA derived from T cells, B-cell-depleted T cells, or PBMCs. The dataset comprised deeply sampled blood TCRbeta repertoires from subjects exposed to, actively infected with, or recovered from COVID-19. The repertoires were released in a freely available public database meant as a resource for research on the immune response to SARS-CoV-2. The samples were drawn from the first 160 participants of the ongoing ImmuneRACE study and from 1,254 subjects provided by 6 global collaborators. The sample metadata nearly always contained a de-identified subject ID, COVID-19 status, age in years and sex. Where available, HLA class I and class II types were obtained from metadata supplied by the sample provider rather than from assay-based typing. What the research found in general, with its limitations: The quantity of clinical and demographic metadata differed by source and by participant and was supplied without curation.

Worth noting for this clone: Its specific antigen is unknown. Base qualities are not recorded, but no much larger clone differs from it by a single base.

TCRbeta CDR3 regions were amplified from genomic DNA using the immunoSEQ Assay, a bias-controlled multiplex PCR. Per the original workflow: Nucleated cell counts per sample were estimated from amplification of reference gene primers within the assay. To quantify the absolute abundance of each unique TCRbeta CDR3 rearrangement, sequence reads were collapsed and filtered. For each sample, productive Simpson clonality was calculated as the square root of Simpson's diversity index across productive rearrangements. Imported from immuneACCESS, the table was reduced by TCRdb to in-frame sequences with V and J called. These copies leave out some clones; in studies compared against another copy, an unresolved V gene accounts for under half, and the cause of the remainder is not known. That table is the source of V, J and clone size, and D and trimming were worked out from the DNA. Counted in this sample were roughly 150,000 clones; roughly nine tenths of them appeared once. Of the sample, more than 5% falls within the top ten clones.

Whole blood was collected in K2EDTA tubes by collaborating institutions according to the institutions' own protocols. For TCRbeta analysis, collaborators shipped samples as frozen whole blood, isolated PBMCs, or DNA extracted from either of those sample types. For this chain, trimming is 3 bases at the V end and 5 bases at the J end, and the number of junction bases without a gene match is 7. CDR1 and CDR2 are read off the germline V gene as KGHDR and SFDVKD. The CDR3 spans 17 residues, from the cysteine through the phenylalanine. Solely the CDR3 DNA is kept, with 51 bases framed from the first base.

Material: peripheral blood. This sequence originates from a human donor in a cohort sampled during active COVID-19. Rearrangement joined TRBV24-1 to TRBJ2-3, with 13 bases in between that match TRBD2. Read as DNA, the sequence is TGTGCCACCAGTGATCCTAGACTAGCGGGGGGTGTAGATACGCAGTATTTT. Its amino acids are CATSDPRLAGGVDTQYF.